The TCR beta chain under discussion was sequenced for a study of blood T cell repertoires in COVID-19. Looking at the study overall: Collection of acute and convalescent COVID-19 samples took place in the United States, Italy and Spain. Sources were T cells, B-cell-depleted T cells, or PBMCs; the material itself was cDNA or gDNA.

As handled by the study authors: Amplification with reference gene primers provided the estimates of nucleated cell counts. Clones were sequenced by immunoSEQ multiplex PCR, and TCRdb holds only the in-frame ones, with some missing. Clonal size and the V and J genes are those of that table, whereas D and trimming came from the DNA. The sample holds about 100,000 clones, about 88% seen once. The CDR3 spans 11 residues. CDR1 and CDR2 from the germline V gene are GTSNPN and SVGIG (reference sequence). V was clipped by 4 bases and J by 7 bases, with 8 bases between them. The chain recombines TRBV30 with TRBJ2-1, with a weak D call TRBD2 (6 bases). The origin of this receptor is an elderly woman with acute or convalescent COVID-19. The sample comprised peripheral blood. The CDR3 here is CAWTGLNEQFF. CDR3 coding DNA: TGTGCCTGGACTGGACTAAATGAGCAGTTCTTC.